The next 24 T cell receptor beta chains were all read from a single sample in a study of blood T cell repertoires in COVID-19. This table comes from immunoSEQ multiplex PCR, and its TCRdb copy is limited to in-frame clones, with some not included. The repertoire holds 150,000 to 200,000 clones, with around 83% as singletons. The sequenced material came from peripheral blood. All receptors come from a woman in her 70s who had recovered from COVID-19.

DNA for the CDR3: TGCGCCAGCAGCGTTGACAGGGCGAACACTGAAGCTTTCTTT. Translating gives CASSVDRANTEAFF. The V gene is TRBV5-1, the J gene TRBJ1-1, with 7 bases aligning to TRBD1. The germline V gene has CDR1 SGHRS and CDR2 YFSETQ. V lost 4 bases, J lost 1 base, and 4 bases stayed unmatched. This CDR3 contains 14 residues.

The chain employs TRBV10-3 and TRBJ2-7; 9 nucleotides align to TRBD2. Looked up from germline, CDR1 is ENHRY and CDR2 is SYGVKD. Trimming cost V 0 bases and J 4 bases; bases outside gene matches: 7. The CDR3 runs to 16 residues. CDR3 residues: CAISESVRLAVYEQYF. CDR3 bases: TGTGCCATCAGTGAGTCAGTGCGACTAGCGGTTTACGAGCAGTACTTC.

V is TRBV6-5 and J is TRBJ2-5; D ambiguous. The CDR3 contains 15 residues. Germline V gives CDR1 MNHEY, CDR2 SVGAGI. V was pared by 4 bases and J by 2 bases, with 14 bases between. CDR3 DNA: TGTGCCAGCAGTTTGTTGACAAACTTACAAGAGACCCAGTACTTC. The encoded protein is CASSLLTNLQETQYF.

In this sample, this clone turned up a few times. The J gene is TRBJ2-3, the V gene TRBV6-2 or TRBV6-3, with TRBD2 matching 11 bases. This CDR3 contains 16 residues. V trimming: 6 bases; J trimming: 6 bases; junction bases outside the gene matches: 11. From germline, CDR1 is MNHEY and CDR2 SVGEGT. Here the CDR3 reads CASSLALAGGFDTQYF. DNA of the CDR3: TGTGCCAGCAGCCTGGCCCTAGCGGGGGGTTTTGATACGCAGTATTTT.

CDR3 DNA: TGCGCCAGCAGCTTGGACCCCACTAGCGGGAGGGTTGGTGAGCAGTTCTTC. It yields the protein CASSLDPTSGRVGEQFF. The rearrangement uses TRBV5-1 and TRBJ2-1; TRBD2 matches at 13 bases. Germline values: CDR1 SGHRS, CDR2 YFSETQ. The CDR3 spans 17 residues. J lost 9 bases, V lost 0 bases, and 9 bases had no gene match.

V is TRBV4-2 and J is TRBJ1-1; TRBD1 matches at 8 bases. J was trimmed by 0 bases and V by 4 bases; bases with no gene match: 4. CDR1 and CDR2 from the germline V gene are LGHNA and YNFKEQ. The CDR3 contains 15 residues. CDR3 DNA: TGTGCCAGCAGCCCCTCGACAGGGGTGAACACTGAAGCTTTCTTT. Translation: CASSPSTGVNTEAFF.

The rearrangement links TRBV3-1 (or the pseudogene TRBV3-2) to TRBJ1-2; D not certain. CDR1 LGHDT and CDR2 YNNKEL come from the germline V gene (reference sequence). CDR3 size: 14 residues. V was cut by 3 bases and J by 2 bases, with 10 bases left in between. Here the CDR3 reads CASSHPRENYGYTF. CDR3 nucleotides: TGTGCCAGCAGCCACCCCCGGGAGAACTATGGCTACACCTTC.

This chain joins TRBV7-8 and TRBJ1-4, with TRBD1 identical over 8 bases. This CDR3 has 15 residues. CDR1 and CDR2 (germline): SGHVS, FQNEAQ. The trim removed 4 bases at V and 5 bases at J, leaving 6 bases unmatched. CDR3 coding DNA: TGTGCCAGCAGCTCGAACAGGGGGTGGAATGAAAAACTGTTTTTT. It encodes CASSSNRGWNEKLFF.

The V gene is TRBV28, the J gene TRBJ1-3; no firm D call. Germline V gene lookup returns CDR1 MDHEN and CDR2 SYDVKM. Trimming took off 8 bases at V and 0 bases at J, with 8 bases between the two ends. The CDR3 runs to 13 residues. Here the CDR3 reads CASSGNSGNTIYF. The CDR3 DNA sequence: TGTGCCAGCTCGGGGAACTCTGGAAACACCATATATTTT. Looking up the rest from reference TRBV28 and TRBJ1-3 gives the full variable domain: DVKVTQSSRYLVKRTGEKVFLECVQDMDHENMFWYRQDPGLGLRLIYFSYDVKMKEKGDIPEGYSVSREKKERFSLILESASTNQTSMYLCASSGNSGNTIYFGEGSWLTVV.

The rearrangement links TRBV4-2 to TRBJ2-1, with TRBD2 matching 9 bases. The CDR3 consists of 19 residues. Germline V CDR1 and CDR2: LGHNA, YNFKEQ. The junction had 11 bases not matched to a gene; V was cut back by 1 base and J by 1 base. The CDR3 loop is CASSQGGLGAGGSYNEQFF. The CDR3 DNA is TGTGCCAGCAGCCAAGGAGGCTTAGGGGCGGGAGGGTCCTACAATGAGCAGTTCTTC.

This clone was seen a single time. This chain uses TRBV9 with TRBJ1-2; a possible D gene is TRBD1 (5 bases). Germline loops: CDR1 SGDLS, CDR2 YYNGEE. The CDR3 is made up of 14 amino acids. Deletions cut 0 bases from V and 8 bases from J, with 14 bases between. The DNA for the CDR3 is TGTGCCAGCAGCGTAGGGCAGGGCGAAGGGGGCTACACCTTC. Translated: CASSVGQGEGGYTF.

The genes are TRBV7-8 and TRBJ1-4; tentatively, D is TRBD1 (5 bases). V lost 2 bases to trimming and J lost 10 bases, with 20 bases between them. Germline loops: CDR1 SGHVS, CDR2 FQNEAQ. The CDR3 totals 16 residues. The CDR3 reads CASSLSAWLGRGKLFF. CDR3 DNA: TGTGCCAGCAGCTTATCGGCTTGGCTGGGGAGGGGAAAACTGTTTTTT.

Remarks on this clone: A junction end diverges from the germline sequence, so it may reflect a read error. The rearrangement joins TRBV5-1 to TRBJ2-7; 9 bases are shared with TRBD2. Germline CDR1 is SGHRS and CDR2 is YFSETQ. This CDR3 has 15 amino acids. The CDR3 sequence is CARSRGAGGAHEQYF. CDR3 DNA sequence: TGCGCCCGCAGCAGGGGGGCGGGGGGGGCCCACGAGCAGTACTTC.

The V gene is TRBV7-2, the J gene TRBJ1-4; D uncertain. V lost 5 bases and J lost 5, with 12 bases in between. Germline loops: CDR1 SGHTA, CDR2 FQGNSA. The CDR3 covers 14 residues. The CDR3 loop reads CASSQVLANEKLFF. In DNA form, the CDR3 reads TGTGCCAGCAGCCAGGTTTTGGCAAATGAAAAACTGTTTTTT. Using reference TRBV7-2 and TRBJ1-4 for the parts outside the CDR3, the full variable domain is GAGVSQSPSNKVTEKGKDVELRCDPISGHTALYWYRQSLGQGLEFLIYFQGNSAPDKSGLPSDRFSAERTGGSVSTLTIQRTQQEDSAVYLCASSQVLANEKLFFGSGTQLSVL.

The chain links TRBV10-3 to TRBJ2-1, with TRBD1 identical over 8 bases. Germline lookup yields CDR1 ENHRY and CDR2 SYGVKD. Trimming took 0 bases from V and 11 from J; bases not matched to a gene: 3. The CDR3 has 13 residues. DNA of the CDR3: TGTGCCATCAGTGAGTCGGACAGGGAGAAGCAGTTCTTC. Its translation: CAISESDREKQFF.

The chain is built from TRBV27 and TRBJ2-1; 8 bases are shared with TRBD1. The CDR3 extends over 15 amino acids. Germline CDR1 reads MNHEY; CDR2 reads SMNVEV (reference sequence). Trimming took 4 bases from V and 8 from J; bases not matched to a gene: 10. This chain's CDR3 is CASSYQGALSDEQFF. The CDR3 DNA sequence: TGTGCCAGCAGTTACCAGGGGGCGCTGAGCGATGAGCAGTTCTTC.

The chain combines TRBV7-2 with TRBJ1-3; 8 bases agree with TRBD1. Germline V CDR1 and CDR2: SGHTA, FQGNSA. This CDR3 comprises 15 residues. V dropped 5 bases and J dropped 4; count of bases not matched to a gene: 7. In DNA form, the CDR3 reads TGTGCCAGCAGCCGCACAGGGGGTGGAGGAAACACCATATATTTT. Protein sequence: CASSRTGGGGNTIYF.

This chain connects TRBV28 to TRBJ1-5, with 9 positions matching TRBD1. The germline V gene has CDR1 MDHEN and CDR2 SYDVKM. This CDR3 is built from 17 residues. V was pared by 5 bases and J by 1 base, with 9 bases of the junction left unmatched. CDR3 residues: CASSPGTGSRSNQPQHF. As DNA, the CDR3 is TGTGCCAGCAGTCCGGGGACAGGGAGCAGGAGCAATCAGCCCCAGCATTTT. The entire variable domain, with the rest obtained from reference TRBV28 and TRBJ1-5, is as follows: DVKVTQSSRYLVKRTGEKVFLECVQDMDHENMFWYRQDPGLGLRLIYFSYDVKMKEKGDIPEGYSVSREKKERFSLILESASTNQTSMYLCASSPGTGSRSNQPQHFGDGTRLSIL.

The rearrangement joins TRBV2 to TRBJ1-1, with D possibly TRBD1 on 5 matching bases. Germline assignment: CDR1 SNHLY and CDR2 FYNNEI. V was clipped by 8 bases and J by 10 bases, with 23 bases between them. There are 14 residues in the CDR3. The CDR3: CASHEDRSGRGAFF. The CDR3 DNA is TGTGCCAGCCATGAAGACCGTTCCGGGAGGGGAGCTTTCTTT.

This chain uses TRBV7-2 with TRBJ2-2; the match to TRBD2 covers 7 bases. Trimming took 1 base from V and 4 from J; bases not matched to a gene: 3. The CDR3 consists of 15 residues. Looked up from germline, CDR1 is SGHTA and CDR2 is FQGNSA. This CDR3 reads CASSLVAGVTGELFF. The CDR3 coding sequence is TGTGCCAGCAGCTTAGTCGCGGGAGTCACCGGGGAGCTGTTTTTT.

The chain employs TRBV5-4 and TRBJ1-1; 7 bases are a match to TRBD1. Germline-derived CDR1 and CDR2 are SGHNT and YYREEE (reference sequence). Losses at the gene ends were 4 bases for V and 5 bases for J; bases not matched to a gene: 11. This CDR3 contains 15 residues. CDR3 protein: CASSPLRATGTEAFF. CDR3 sequence (DNA): TGTGCCAGCAGCCCCCTTCGGGCGACAGGGACTGAAGCTTTCTTT.

V usage is TRBV2 and J usage is TRBJ1-6, with 7 bases identical to TRBD1. V was clipped by 6 bases and J by 8 bases; unmatched bases: 4. Germline loops: CDR1 SNHLY, CDR2 FYNNEI. The CDR3 contains 13 residues. CDR3 region: CASRRDRDSPLHF. The CDR3 DNA is TGTGCCAGCAGGAGGGACAGAGATTCACCCCTCCACTTT.

J is TRBJ2-2 and V is TRBV12-5; D gene ambiguous. Germline CDR1 LGHNT, CDR2 FRNRAP. Trimming pared 3 bases from V and 4 bases from J, leaving 6 bases between. The CDR3 has 13 amino acids. The CDR3 DNA reads TGTGCTAGTGGTTTCCAACTCACCGGGGAGCTGTTTTTT. Translation: CASGFQLTGELFF.

The rearrangement links TRBV9 to TRBJ2-2; 7 bases match TRBD2. CDR1 is SGDLS and CDR2 is YYNGEE in the germline V gene. The CDR3 totals 16 residues. Losses at the gene ends were 4 bases for V and 5 bases for J; bases not matched to a gene: 11. CDR3 residues: CASSPRTSLGTGELFF. In DNA, the CDR3 is TGTGCCAGCAGCCCTAGGACTAGTCTTGGGACCGGGGAGCTGTTTTTT.